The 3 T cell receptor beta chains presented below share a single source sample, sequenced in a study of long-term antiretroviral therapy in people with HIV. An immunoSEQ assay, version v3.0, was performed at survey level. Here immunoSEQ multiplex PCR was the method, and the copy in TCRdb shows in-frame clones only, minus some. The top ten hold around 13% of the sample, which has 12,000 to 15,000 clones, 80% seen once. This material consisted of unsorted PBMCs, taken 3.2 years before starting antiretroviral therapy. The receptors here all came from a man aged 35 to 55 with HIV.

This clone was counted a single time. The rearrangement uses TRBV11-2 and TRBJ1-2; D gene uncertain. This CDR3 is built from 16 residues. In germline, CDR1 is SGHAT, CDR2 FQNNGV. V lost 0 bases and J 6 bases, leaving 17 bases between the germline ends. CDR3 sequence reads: CASSLDSEVPRDGYTF. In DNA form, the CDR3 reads TGTGCCAGCAGCTTAGACTCGGAAGTCCCTAGGGATGGCTACACCTTC.

This chain's CDR3 is CASRGGRGETEAFF. The CDR3 coding sequence is TGTGCCAGCAGGGGGGGGCGCGGGGAGACTGAAGCTTTCTTT. V is TRBV6-1 and J is TRBJ1-1; TRBD1 is a possible D gene (6 bases). Trimming pared 6 bases from V and 5 bases from J, leaving 16 bases between. The CDR3 consists of 14 residues. Germline V CDR1 and CDR2: MNHNS, SASEGT.

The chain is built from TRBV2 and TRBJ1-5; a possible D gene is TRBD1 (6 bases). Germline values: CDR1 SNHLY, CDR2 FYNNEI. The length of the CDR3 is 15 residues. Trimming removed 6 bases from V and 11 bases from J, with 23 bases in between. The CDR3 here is CASRAQGGKGIAQHF. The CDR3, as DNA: TGTGCCAGCAGGGCACAGGGTGGGAAGGGAATAGCCCAGCATTTT.